A single sample is the source of the 13 T cell receptor beta chains below, sequenced in a study of T cell responses to AZD1222 COVID-19 vaccine. Profiled with immunoSEQ multiplex PCR; TCRdb holds only in-frame clones, not every one. The sample carries some 160,000 clones, approximately 91% recorded once. The sequenced sample was peripheral blood, obtained 28 days after the second AZD1222 dose. The receptors were gathered from an adult who received the AZD1222 COVID-19 vaccine.

V and J are TRBV5-5 and TRBJ1-2; no clear D gene. V dropped 1 base and J dropped 3 bases, with 7 bases sitting between them. This CDR3 spans 13 amino acids. Germline lookup yields CDR1 SGHKS and CDR2 YYEKEE (reference sequence). The CDR3 bases are TGTGCCAGCAGCTTGAGGGTGGACTATGGCTACACCTTC. The encoded protein is CASSLRVDYGYTF.

The chain couples TRBV10-3 to TRBJ1-6, with 10 bases matching TRBD1. V trimming: 2 bases; J trimming: 10 bases; junction bases outside the gene matches: 5. Per the germline V gene, CDR1 is ENHRY and CDR2 is SYGVKD. The CDR3 runs to 15 residues. CDR3 region: CAISEAGTGVSPLHF. The CDR3 DNA reads as TGTGCCATCAGTGAGGCCGGGACAGGGGTCTCACCCCTCCACTTT.

The rearrangement uses TRBV19 and TRBJ2-7; the D gene is possibly TRBD1 (6 bases). The V end lost 1 base, the J end lost 2 bases, and 6 bases lay between the germline ends. CDR1 is LNHDA and CDR2 is SQIVND in the germline V gene (reference sequence). The CDR3 covers 13 residues. CDR3 protein: CASSIGQAYEQYF. The CDR3 bases are TGTGCCAGTAGTATAGGACAGGCCTACGAGCAGTACTTC.

The chain is built from TRBV5-1 and TRBJ1-2, with TRBD1 identical over 9 bases. Germline V gene sequence: CDR1 SGHRS, CDR2 YFSETQ. CDR3 length equals 15 residues. Trimming took 4 bases from V and 4 from J; bases not matched to a gene: 8. CDR3 in amino acids: CASSAGTGLVYGYTF. The CDR3 DNA follows: TGCGCCAGCAGCGCCGGGACAGGGTTGGTCTATGGCTACACCTTC. The full variable domain, completed using reference TRBV5-1 and TRBJ1-2, is KAGVTQTPRYLIKTRGQQVTLSCSPISGHRSVSWYQQTPGQGLQFLFEYFSETQRNKGNFPGRFSGRQFSNSRSEMNVSTLELGDSALYLCASSAGTGLVYGYTFGSGTRLTVV.

The chain carries TRBV6-5 and TRBJ1-1, with D tentatively TRBD1 (5 bases). The ends were cut back, 7 bases at V and 2 bases at J, with 17 bases in the middle. Germline assignment: CDR1 MNHEY and CDR2 SVGAGI. The CDR3 runs 15 residues. The CDR3 DNA sequence: TGTGCCAGCAATCCGCTGGGGGTGCTAAACACTGAAGCTTTCTTT. Residues: CASNPLGVLNTEAFF.

This clone was counted only a few times. The V gene is TRBV27, the J gene TRBJ1-6; no clear D gene. Germline CDR1 reads MNHEY; CDR2 reads SMNVEV (reference sequence). Deletions cut 6 bases from V and 6 bases from J, with 15 bases between. The CDR3 is 15 residues long. The CDR3 region has the DNA TGTGCCAGCAGATCAACCCGTCGCGTTAATTCACCCCTCCACTTT. Protein sequence: CASRSTRRVNSPLHF.

This chain joins TRBV5-1 and TRBJ2-5; D not certain. Between the trimmed V and J ends, which lost 5 bases and 5 bases, there was a span of 13 bases. The length of the CDR3 is 13 residues. Germline CDR1 SGHRS, CDR2 YFSETQ. The CDR3 DNA sequence: TGCGCCAGCAGTATGGGTTTTCGGGAGACCCAGTACTTC. It encodes CASSMGFRETQYF.

The V call is TRBV7-9, the J call TRBJ2-2, with 8 positions matching TRBD2. The V gene's germline CDR1 is SEHNR and CDR2 FQNEAQ (reference sequence). The CDR3 has 16 amino acids. Trimming removed 2 bases from V and 6 bases from J; junction bases left unmatched: 8. This chain's CDR3 is CASSLRGGPGAGELFF. The CDR3 bases are TGTGCCAGCAGCTTACGGGGGGGCCCAGGAGCCGGGGAGCTGTTTTTT.

This sequence joins TRBV10-2 and TRBJ2-3; perhaps TRBD2 as D (5 bases). V lost 2 bases and J lost 10, with 13 bases in between. This CDR3 has 13 residues. Looked up from germline, CDR1 is WSHSY and CDR2 is SAAADI. For the CDR3, the DNA is TGCGCCAGCAGTGAGGACCCCGGAGGTGCGCAGTATTTT. The encoded protein is CASSEDPGGAQYF.

The chain recombines TRBV6-5 with TRBJ1-1, with 10 nucleotides matching TRBD1. V lost 6 bases to trimming and J lost 7 bases; unmatched junction nucleotides: 2. The CDR3 has 12 residues. Per the germline V gene, CDR1 is MNHEY and CDR2 is SVGAGI. The DNA for the CDR3 is TGTGCCAGCAGGGGGGACAGGGGTGAAGCTTTCTTT. It yields the protein CASRGDRGEAFF.

The chain is built from TRBV11-2 and TRBJ2-1; D gene uncertain. Germline V CDR1 and CDR2: SGHAT, FQNNGV. The CDR3 length is 13 residues. Trimming pared 3 bases from V and 8 bases from J, leaving 11 bases between. The CDR3 protein is CASSLGRLDEQFF. The CDR3 region has the DNA TGTGCCAGCAGCTTGGGCCGATTGGATGAGCAGTTCTTC.

The chain has TRBV27 and TRBJ1-5; D unclear. The V end was cut by 8 bases, the J end by 6 bases, with 14 bases between. This CDR3 has 13 amino acids. The germline V gene encodes CDR1 MNHEY and CDR2 SMNVEV (reference sequence). CDR3 region: CASAAYGIQPQHF. CDR3 nucleotide sequence: TGTGCCAGCGCCGCCTACGGAATTCAGCCCCAGCATTTT.

This clone was seen a single time. J is TRBJ2-3 and V is TRBV9, with TRBD2 matching 9 bases. CDR3 length: 15 amino acids. The J segment lost 1 base and the V segment lost 1 base, leaving 1 base of the junction unmatched. Germline V lookup: CDR1 SGDLS, CDR2 YYNGEE. CDR3 in amino acids: CASSVLAGRTDTQYF. The DNA of the CDR3 is TGTGCCAGCAGCGTACTAGCGGGGCGCACAGATACGCAGTATTTT.